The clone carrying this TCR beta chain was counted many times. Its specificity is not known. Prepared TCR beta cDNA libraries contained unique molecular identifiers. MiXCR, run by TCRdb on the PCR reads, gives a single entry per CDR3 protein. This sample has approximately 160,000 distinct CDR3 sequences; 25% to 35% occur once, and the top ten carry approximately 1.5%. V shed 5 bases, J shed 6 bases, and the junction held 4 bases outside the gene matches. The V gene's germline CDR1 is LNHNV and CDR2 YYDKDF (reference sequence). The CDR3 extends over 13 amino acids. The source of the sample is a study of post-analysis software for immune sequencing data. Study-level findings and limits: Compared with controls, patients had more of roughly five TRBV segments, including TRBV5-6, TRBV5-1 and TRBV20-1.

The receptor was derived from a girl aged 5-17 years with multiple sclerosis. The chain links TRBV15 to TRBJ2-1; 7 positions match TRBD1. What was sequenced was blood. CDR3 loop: CATSGPGGNEQFF. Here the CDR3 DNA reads TGTGCCACCAGCGGACCAGGGGGCAATGAGCAGTTCTTC.